This T cell receptor beta chain was sequenced for a study of cytomegalovirus exposure and HLA in healthy donors. Study-level points and caveats: A link between a missense DCLRE1C variant and TCR beta V- and J-gene trimming emerged from a later analysis. Indistinguishable V segments, including TRBV6-2 and TRBV6-3, were excluded.

Note on this clone: Antigen unknown.

Trimming took off 5 bases at V and 2 bases at J, with 13 bases between the two ends. Germline CDR1 is SGHAT and CDR2 is FQNNGV. The CDR3 is made up of 15 amino acids. Researchers ran the PCR with 60 Vbeta and 13 Jbeta primers. Assay used: immunoSEQ multiplex PCR; TCRdb lists only in-frame clones, some missing. Of under 150,000 clones in the sample, 80% were seen once. Sequenced: PBMCs. This chain uses TRBV11-2 with TRBJ1-3; no firm D call. The receptor was derived from a male donor in good health and CMV-seronegative. Here the CDR3 DNA reads TGTGCCAGCAGCCCCACGGGAGGGACTGGAAACACCATATATTTT. Protein sequence: CASSPTGGTGNTIYF.